This record concerns one TCR beta chain sequence. Its antigen is not yet known. Per-base quality was not reported, and no clone a single base away is much larger than it. According to the study, the label for this sample's time point signals: pretreatment peripheral blood. A cohort of some 29 patients with locally advanced or metastatic urothelial carcinoma, treated at Memorial Sloan Kettering on a trial protocol, was included. Peripheral blood mononuclear cells were collected pretreatment and during treatment, with between 1 and 8 total time points obtained per patient. The Qiagen DNeasy Blood extraction kit was used to purify genomic DNA from total PBMCs and tumor samples. PBMCs were collected pretreatment and during treatment, and were isolated and stored as previously described. Each PCR received spiked-in synthetic TCR analog templates so that absolute template abundance could be estimated from read counts. The immunoSEQ assay used bias-controlled V and J gene primers to amplify TCRbeta CDR3 regions from genomic DNA. Sequencing of rearranged TCRbeta segments was done at approximately 20X coverage. On the study's bioinformatics: Sequencing errors were corrected by clustering, and CDR3s were annotated against IMGT so that V, D and J genes could be assigned. Downstream analyses used only productive TCRbeta rearrangements, leaving out any out-of-frame or stop-codon sequences. Clonality was computed as one minus Shannon entropy normalized by the log of the number of unique productive sequences. Clones differing between time points or between blood and tumor were identified by Fisher's exact test with Benjamini-Hochberg correction at adjusted p below 0.01. This is the immuneACCESS table as TCRdb keeps it, with only in-frame sequences that have V and J called. A part of the clones is gone; compared with another copy, unresolved V genes explain less than half, and the rest is unexplained. V and J calls plus clone size are reproduced from that table; the DNA served to infer D and trimming. The sample yields some 71,000 clones; about 82% were counted once. Of the sample, roughly 7.3% falls within the top ten clones.

CDR1 and CDR2 (SGHNT, YENEEA) derive from the germline V gene. Including cysteine and phenylalanine, the CDR3 has 15 amino acids. Just the 45-base CDR3 DNA is kept, in frame starting at base 1. From V the trimming removes 4 bases and from J it removes 4 bases, while the gene matches leave 4 bases of the junction unaccounted for. These data originate in a study of PD-L1 blockade in urothelial cancer (dated by TCRdb to between 2016 and 2019). Regarding the research as a whole: Every patient began therapy around 2014 and was given atezolizumab 1,200 mg intravenously every 3 weeks. About 85% of the 29 patients were identified as males with urothelial cancer of bladder origin, and a prior smoking history was reported by 18 of 29 patients. An ECOG performance status of 0 or 1 was recorded for the patients, and 0 to 3 prior chemotherapy regimens had been received by the patients. Blood samples were analyzed 3 weeks after the start of treatment (second dose) and 6 weeks after the start of treatment. A median of about 150,000 T cells and 80,000 or so unique TCRs was obtained from blood samples, and a median clonality of roughly 0.082 was observed. The study was an exploratory multi-omic analysis of somatic, immune and clinical correlates of response to PD-L1 blockade with atezolizumab in urothelial cancer. Pretreatment tumor samples, along with matched peripheral blood collected serially before and after atezolizumab treatment, underwent TCR sequencing. Durable clinical benefit meant progression-free survival longer than 6 months, and TCR features were also tested against progression-free and overall survival. In the same patients, pretreatment tumors underwent whole exome sequencing and RNA sequencing in addition to TCR sequencing. Durable clinical benefit was achieved by nine patients and was not achieved by 20 patients. Approximately 30 patients had pretreatment blood TCR-seq, some 25 had at least one posttreatment blood collection, and some 25 had tumor TCR-seq. What the authors observed across the whole study: Greater expansion of tumor-associated TCR clones in peripheral blood 3 weeks after the start of treatment was observed in patients with durable benefit (n ≈ 22, p = 0.022). Because of the small sample size (n ≈ 30) and the many exploratory analyses performed, the results are intended to be regarded as hypothesis-generating. A pretreatment peripheral blood TCR clonality below the median was linked to improved progression-free and overall survival.

Sequences were derived from PBMCs, sampled around atezolizumab (anti-PD-L1) treatment. The rearrangement combines TRBV11-3 with TRBJ2-5; the central 12 bases match TRBD1. This TCR derives from a man aged 35-49 years with urothelial cancer. CDR3 protein: CASSSGQGARETQYF. The nucleotide sequence is TGTGCCAGCAGCTCGGGACAGGGGGCGCGAGAGACCCAGTACTTC.